The entry below gives a single T cell receptor (beta chain) sequence along with its context. Germline lookup yields CDR1 SEHNR and CDR2 FQNEAQ (reference sequence). Trimming removed 5 bases at V and 1 base at J, with 14 bases between. This CDR3 is built from 15 residues. This record belongs to a study of cytomegalovirus exposure and HLA in healthy donors. Primers included in the PCR were 60 Vbeta and 13 Jbeta primers. Assay: immunoSEQ multiplex PCR; the TCRdb copy retains only in-frame clones and omits some. The sample holds about 120,000 clones, around 75% seen once. Sequencing input: PBMCs. The chain is built from TRBV7-9 and TRBJ1-1; no clear D gene. The TCR sequence derives from a man in his thirties or forties in good health and CMV-seronegative. CDR3 protein: CASSPRGSANTEAFF. CDR3 DNA: TGTGCCAGCAGCCCCCGCGGGAGCGCGAACACTGAAGCTTTCTTT.